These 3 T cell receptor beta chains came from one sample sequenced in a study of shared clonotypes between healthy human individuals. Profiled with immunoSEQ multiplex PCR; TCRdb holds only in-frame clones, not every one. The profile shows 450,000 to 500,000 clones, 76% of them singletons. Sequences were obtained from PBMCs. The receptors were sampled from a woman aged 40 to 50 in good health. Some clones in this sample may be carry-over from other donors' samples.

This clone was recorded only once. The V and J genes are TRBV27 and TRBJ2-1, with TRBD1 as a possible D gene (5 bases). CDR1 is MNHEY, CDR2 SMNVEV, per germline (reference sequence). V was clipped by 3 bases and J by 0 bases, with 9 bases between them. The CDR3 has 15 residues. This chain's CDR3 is CASSLSGYSYNEQFF. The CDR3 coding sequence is TGTGCCAGCAGTTTGTCAGGGTACTCCTACAATGAGCAGTTCTTC.

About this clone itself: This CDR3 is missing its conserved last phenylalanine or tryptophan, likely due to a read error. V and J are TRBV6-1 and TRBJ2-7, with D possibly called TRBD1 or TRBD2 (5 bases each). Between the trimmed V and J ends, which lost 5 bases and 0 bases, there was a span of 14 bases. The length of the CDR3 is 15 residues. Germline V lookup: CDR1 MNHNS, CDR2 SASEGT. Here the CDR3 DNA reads TGTGCCAGCAGTCCCCCTCGTGGGGGCTCCTACGAGCAGTACCTC. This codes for CASSPPRGGSYEQYL.

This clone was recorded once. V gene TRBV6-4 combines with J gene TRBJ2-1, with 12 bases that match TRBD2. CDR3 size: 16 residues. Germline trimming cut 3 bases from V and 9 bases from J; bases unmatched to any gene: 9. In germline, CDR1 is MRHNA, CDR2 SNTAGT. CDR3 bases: TGTGCCAGCAGTGAACTAGCGGGAGGCACTACAGGTGAGCAGTTCTTC. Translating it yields CASSELAGGTTGEQFF.